The 20 T cell receptor beta chains given below trace back to one sample, sequenced in a study of blood T cell repertoires in COVID-19. The protocol was immunoSEQ multiplex PCR, while the TCRdb copy is restricted to in-frame clones and leaves out a portion. Among roughly 210,000 clones listed, about 85% were seen once. Sequenced material: peripheral blood. These receptor sequences come from a man between 65 and 85 years old with acute or convalescent COVID-19.

This rearrangement joins TRBV7-9 to TRBJ1-6; possible D gene TRBD1, 6 bases. CDR1 and CDR2 (germline): SEHNR, FQNEAQ (reference sequence). The CDR3 spans 14 residues. The V end lost 3 bases, the J end lost 7 bases, and 10 bases lay between the germline ends. The CDR3 DNA reads TGTGCCAGCAGCTTTCAGGGGTGGAATTCACCCCTCCACTTT. It yields the protein CASSFQGWNSPLHF.

V is TRBV5-4 and J is TRBJ1-2; 7 bases fit TRBD1. CDR1 and CDR2 from the germline V gene are SGHNT and YYREEE (reference sequence). This CDR3 region has 13 residues. Trimming cost V 2 bases and J 7 bases; bases outside gene matches: 5. The CDR3 sequence is CASSFKGASGYTF. The CDR3, as DNA: TGTGCCAGCAGCTTTAAGGGGGCGTCTGGCTACACCTTC.

DNA for the CDR3: TGTGCCAGCAGTGGACAGGGGTTAAGCAATCAGCCCCAGCATTTT. Translating gives CASSGQGLSNQPQHF. The chain employs TRBV2 and TRBJ1-5; 8 bases map to TRBD1. The ends lost 4 bases at V and 1 base at J; junction bases unmatched: 3. Germline loops: CDR1 SNHLY, CDR2 FYNNEI. The CDR3 extends over 15 amino acids.

The genes are TRBV7-9 and TRBJ2-7; the D gene is possibly TRBD1 (6 bases). The CDR3 is 14 amino acids. With 5 bases removed from V and 3 bases from J, the gap between germline ends came to 14 bases. Germline-derived CDR1 and CDR2 are SEHNR and FQNEAQ (reference sequence). The chain's CDR3 is CASSENTGNYEQYF. Here the CDR3 DNA reads TGTGCCAGCAGCGAAAATACAGGGAACTACGAGCAGTACTTC.

This chain joins TRBV18 and TRBJ1-1; D is uncertain. The CDR3 totals 14 residues. The germline V gene encodes CDR1 KGHSH and CDR2 LQKENI. Trimming removed 1 base at V and 2 bases at J, with 8 bases between. This CDR3 is CASSPRQENTEAFF. As DNA, the CDR3 is TGTGCCAGCTCACCACGGCAAGAAAACACTGAAGCTTTCTTT.

V gene TRBV9 combines with J gene TRBJ2-2, with TRBD2 identical over 7 bases. CDR1 and CDR2 from the germline V gene are SGDLS and YYNGEE. This CDR3 spans 17 amino acids. J gave up 4 bases and V 0 bases, and 9 bases lay outside the gene matches. The chain's CDR3 is CASSVGLFSGGTGELFF. CDR3 bases: TGTGCCAGCAGCGTAGGACTCTTTTCGGGGGGCACCGGGGAGCTGTTTTTT.

The rearrangement joins TRBV7-2 to TRBJ2-1; 7 nucleotides line up with TRBD2. V gave up 1 base and J gave up 10 bases; unmatched junction bases: 10. The CDR3 is 15 amino acids. Germline V gene sequence: CDR1 SGHTA, CDR2 FQGNSA. The CDR3 sequence: CASSLVRARGGEQFF. The CDR3 nucleotides are TGTGCCAGCAGCTTAGTACGTGCTAGGGGAGGGGAGCAGTTCTTC.

This clone was seen a handful of times. J is TRBJ2-1 and V is TRBV6-6; 10 positions agree with TRBD2. From germline, CDR1 is MNHNY and CDR2 SVGAGI (reference sequence). The CDR3 spans 16 residues. Losses at the gene ends were 8 bases for V and 10 bases for J; bases not matched to a gene: 17. CDR3 DNA: TGTGCCAGCTACCTAGGGGCTAGCGGGAGTTACGGGGAGCAGTTCTTC. Translation gives CASYLGASGSYGEQFF.

This clone has just one count. The rearrangement uses TRBV7-2 and TRBJ2-5; 13 nucleotides agree with TRBD2. Germline V CDR1 and CDR2: SGHTA, FQGNSA. V trimming: 7 bases; J trimming: 5 bases; junction bases outside the gene matches: 4. The CDR3 runs 14 residues. This CDR3 is CASMPLAGGETQYF. The CDR3 region has the DNA TGTGCCAGCATGCCACTAGCGGGAGGGGAGACCCAGTACTTC.

The chain is built from TRBV7-3 and TRBJ2-2; D uncertain. The CDR3 has 12 residues. V lost 5 bases, J lost 3 bases, and 4 bases lay in between. Germline assignment: CDR1 SGHTA and CDR2 FQGTGA. The CDR3 DNA reads TGTGCCAGCAGCCTATACACCGGGGAGCTGTTTTTT. Translation gives CASSLYTGELFF.

This chain joins TRBV7-3 and TRBJ2-1; TRBD1 matches at 7 bases. The trim removed 5 bases at V and 1 base at J, leaving 5 bases unmatched. CDR3 size: 15 residues. In germline, CDR1 is SGHTA, CDR2 FQGTGA. In DNA, the CDR3 is TGTGCCAGCAGCCAAAGGGACAGATCCTACAATGAGCAGTTCTTC. This codes for CASSQRDRSYNEQFF.

This sequence joins TRBV19 and TRBJ1-5, with 9 bases fitting TRBD1. The germline V gene has CDR1 LNHDA and CDR2 SQIVND (reference sequence). Trimming cost V 2 bases and J 6 bases; bases outside gene matches: 5. The CDR3 loop spans 15 amino acids. The CDR3 DNA reads TGTGCCAGTAGTATACAAAGGGACAGGGCTCAGCCCCAGCATTTT. This codes for CASSIQRDRAQPQHF.

CDR3 nucleotides: TGTGCCAGCAGTGAATTACTAGCACTTGAGCAGTTCTTC. Translated, it gives CASSELLALEQFF. The rearrangement uses TRBV27 and TRBJ2-1; D may be TRBD2 (6 bases). CDR3 length: 13 residues. The V end lost 5 bases, the J end lost 9 bases, and 14 bases lay between the germline ends. CDR1 MNHEY and CDR2 SMNVEV come from the germline V gene (reference sequence).

The chain links TRBV5-1 to TRBJ2-5; 9 bases match TRBD2. The V gene's germline CDR1 is SGHRS and CDR2 YFSETQ. The CDR3 contains 14 residues. V dropped 3 bases and J dropped 1; count of bases not matched to a gene: 1. In DNA form, the CDR3 reads TGCGCCAGCAGCTCGACTAGCGGCCAAGAGACCCAGTACTTC. It yields the protein CASSSTSGQETQYF.

This chain connects TRBV10-3 to TRBJ2-7; 7 bases are shared with TRBD2. V gave up 7 bases and J gave up 3 bases; unmatched junction bases: 12. Germline assignment: CDR1 ENHRY and CDR2 SYGVKD. CDR3 length: 15 residues. CDR3 residues: CAITDVGLGNYEQYF. CDR3 nucleotides: TGTGCCATCACAGATGTCGGACTAGGGAACTACGAGCAGTACTTC.

This chain uses TRBV6-5 with TRBJ1-3, with no clear D. The CDR3 sequence is 15 residues long. V gave up 2 bases and J gave up 0 bases, with 8 bases separating them. Germline lookup yields CDR1 MNHEY and CDR2 SVGAGI. CDR3 amino acids: CASSYGPNSGNTIYF. CDR3 in DNA: TGTGCCAGCAGTTACGGGCCTAACTCTGGAAACACCATATATTTT.

This rearrangement joins TRBV7-2 to TRBJ1-1; possible D gene TRBD1, 5 bases. The V end lost 2 bases, the J end lost 2 bases, and 12 bases lay between the germline ends. Germline CDR1 SGHTA, CDR2 FQGNSA. The CDR3 is 15 residues long. The CDR3 sequence is CASSLFAGLNTEAFF. CDR3 DNA sequence: TGTGCCAGCAGCTTATTTGCAGGGTTAAACACTGAAGCTTTCTTT.

This clone was counted a single time. This rearrangement joins TRBV4-1 to TRBJ2-1, with D hard to call. The germline gives CDR1 MGHRA, CDR2 YSYEKL. V was pared by 3 bases and J by 3 bases, with 15 bases between. The CDR3 has 16 amino acids. CDR3 nucleotide sequence: TGCGCCAGCAGCCACTTATCTGTGAGCTTCTACAATGAGCAGTTCTTC. Translated: CASSHLSVSFYNEQFF.

V usage is TRBV7-3 and J usage is TRBJ2-2, with a possible D match to TRBD2 (7 bases). The CDR3 contains 16 residues. Between the trimmed V and J ends, which lost 5 bases and 0 bases, there was a span of 13 bases. Germline lookup yields CDR1 SGHTA and CDR2 FQGTGA. In DNA, the CDR3 is TGTGCCAGCAGCCCCCGGGGGGCCACGAACACCGGGGAGCTGTTTTTT. This codes for CASSPRGATNTGELFF.

The DNA of the CDR3 is TGTGCCAGCTCACCGGGACTAGCGGGATTAAATTACGAGCAGTACTTC. Translation gives CASSPGLAGLNYEQYF. The chain couples TRBV18 to TRBJ2-7; 13 bases are a match to TRBD2. Germline V gene sequence: CDR1 KGHSH, CDR2 LQKENI. CDR3 length: 16 amino acids. J was trimmed by 4 bases and V by 3 bases; bases with no gene match: 6.